These 6 T cell receptor beta chains share one sample of origin, sequenced in a study of blood T cells in healthy people across ages. The second PCR ran about 6 to 12 cycles with a sample-barcoded 5' primer and J-beta primers. TCRdb processed the 5' RACE reads anew with MiXCR; each CDR3 protein has one entry. Of about a million distinct CDR3 sequences in the sample, 35% to 40% were seen once. Sequenced input: blood. The receptors come from a man between 18 and 29 years old in good health.

The J gene is TRBJ2-1, the V gene TRBV4-1; 7 positions agree with TRBD1. Germline V gene sequence: CDR1 MGHRA, CDR2 YSYEKL. Trimming cost V 1 base and J 0 bases; bases outside gene matches: 18. The CDR3 runs 21 residues. The CDR3: CASSQVPTGWRPSGSYNEQFF. CDR3 DNA: TGCGCCAGCAGCCAAGTTCCGACAGGGTGGAGACCTAGTGGCTCCTACAATGAGCAGTTCTTC.

The chain couples TRBV7-3 to TRBJ2-3; the D call may be TRBD1 or TRBD2 (6 bases each). Germline-derived CDR1 and CDR2 are SGHTA and FQGTGA. Trimming stripped 5 bases from V and 2 bases from J, with 17 bases between. The CDR3 totals 16 residues. CDR3 nucleotide sequence: TGTGCCAGCAGCCCCCAGAATGGGGGGCCCACAGATACGCAGTATTTT. Translation: CASSPQNGGPTDTQYF.

This chain connects TRBV20-1 to TRBJ2-1, with D tentatively TRBD1 (6 bases). The V end was cut by 1 base, the J end by 10 bases, with 11 bases between. Germline V lookup: CDR1 DFQATT, CDR2 SNEGSKA (reference sequence). The CDR3 is 12 amino acids. The CDR3 here is CSARVIGGEQFF. In DNA form, the CDR3 reads TGCAGTGCTAGAGTTATAGGGGGAGAGCAGTTCTTC.

The chain is built from TRBV6-1 and TRBJ1-5; D might be TRBD1 (6 bases). Trimming removed 0 bases at V and 2 bases at J, with 11 bases between. Per germline, CDR1 MNHNS and CDR2 SASEGT. The CDR3 extends over 16 amino acids. Here the CDR3 reads CASSEAQGLGNQPQHF. CDR3 coding DNA: TGTGCCAGCAGTGAAGCACAGGGCCTTGGCAATCAGCCCCAGCATTTT.

The sample holds one count of this clonotype. The genes are TRBV6-2 or TRBV6-3 and TRBJ2-3; no clear D. CDR1 and CDR2 from the germline V gene are MNHEY and SVGEGT. The V and J ends lost 7 bases and 2 bases respectively, with 16 bases between them. The CDR3 runs 15 residues. In nucleotides, the CDR3 is TGTGCCAGCACACGGTCGGATTTTTACACAGATACGCAGTATTTT. It encodes CASTRSDFYTDTQYF.

CDR3 sequence reads: CAISESSGGAIQETQFF. Written as DNA, the CDR3 is TGTGCCATCAGTGAGTCCAGCGGGGGGGCCATACAAGAGACCCAGTTCTTC. The V gene is TRBV10-3, the J gene TRBJ2-5; TRBD2 aligns across 10 bases. The DNA end favors TRBJ2-1, so the J call may be wrong. This CDR3 is 17 amino acids long. CDR1 is ENHRY and CDR2 is SYGVKD in the germline V gene.